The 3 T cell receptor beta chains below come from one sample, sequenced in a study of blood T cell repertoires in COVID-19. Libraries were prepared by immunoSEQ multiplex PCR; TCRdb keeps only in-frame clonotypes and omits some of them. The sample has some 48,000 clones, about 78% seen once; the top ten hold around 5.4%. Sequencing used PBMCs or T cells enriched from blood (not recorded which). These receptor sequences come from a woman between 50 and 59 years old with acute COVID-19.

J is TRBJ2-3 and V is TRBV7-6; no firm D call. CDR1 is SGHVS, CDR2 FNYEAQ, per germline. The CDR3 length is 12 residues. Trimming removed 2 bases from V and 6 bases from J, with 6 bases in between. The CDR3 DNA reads TGTGCCAGCAGCTTATTTTCTGATACGCAGTATTTT. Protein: CASSLFSDTQYF.

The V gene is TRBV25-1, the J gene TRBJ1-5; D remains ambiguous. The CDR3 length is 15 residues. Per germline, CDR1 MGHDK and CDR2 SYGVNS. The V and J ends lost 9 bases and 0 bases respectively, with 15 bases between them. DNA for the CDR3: TGTGCCAGTAGCAACTTTGACGGTAGCAATCAGCCCCAGCATTTT. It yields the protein CASSNFDGSNQPQHF. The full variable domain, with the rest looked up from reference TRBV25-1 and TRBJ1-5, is EADIYQTPRYLVIGTGKKITLECSQTMGHDKMYWYQQDPGMELHLIHYSYGVNSTEKGDLSSESTVSRIRTEHFPLTLESARPSHTSQYLCASSNFDGSNQPQHFGDGTRLSIL.

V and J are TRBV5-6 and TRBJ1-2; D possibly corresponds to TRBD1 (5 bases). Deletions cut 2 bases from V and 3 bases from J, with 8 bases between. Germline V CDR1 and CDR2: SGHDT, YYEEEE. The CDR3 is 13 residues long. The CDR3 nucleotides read TGTGCCAGCAGCTTAACGGGGGACTATGGCTACACCTTC. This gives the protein CASSLTGDYGYTF. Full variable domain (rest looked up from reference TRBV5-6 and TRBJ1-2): DAGVTQSPTHLIKTRGQQVTLRCSPKSGHDTVSWYQQALGQGPQFIFQYYEEEERQRGNFPDRFSGHQFPNYSSELNVNALLLGDSALYLCASSLTGDYGYTFGSGTRLTVV.